This T cell receptor (beta chain) was observed in a study of identical twins. Study-wide results and caveats: Invariant populations such as MAIT and iNKT cells could partly muddle zero-insertion analyses. Twin-shared out-of-frame alpha sequences showed excess low generation probability. Abundant beta clonotypes from cord blood bore fewer insertions; memory repertoires lacked this pattern.

This clonotype was seen many times. Its antigen is unidentified. cDNA molecules carried unique molecular identifiers, and template switching added a universal primer site. TCRdb redid the calling of the 5' RACE reads with MiXCR, one entry per CDR3 protein. Of about 210,000 distinct CDR3 sequences listed, less than 10% are singletons. The CDR3 consists of 14 residues. J gave up 2 bases and V 6 bases, and 4 bases lay outside the gene matches. In germline, CDR1 is ENHRY, CDR2 SYGVKD. The sequenced sample was memory (CD45RO+) T cells sorted from blood. The chain links TRBV10-3 to TRBJ2-7; TRBD1 matches at 10 bases. This TCR derives from a woman under 30 in good health. In DNA, the CDR3 is TGTGCCATCAGCAGACAGGGGGCCGCCTACGAGCAGTACTTC. Protein product: CAISRQGAAYEQYF.